Below are 16 T cell receptor beta chains sequenced from a single sample in a study of siplizumab effects on memory and regulatory T cells. Cocultured for about 6 days at 37°C were the mixed lymphocyte reaction cells. Some clones are missing from TCRdb's copy, which holds only in-frame ones; the method was immunoSEQ multiplex PCR. The profile shows 15,000 or so clones, 40% to 45% of them singletons. These receptors have no identified antigens. Sequenced input: CFSE-low (dividing) CD4+ T cells sorted from an allogeneic mixed lymphocyte reaction. All receptors come from a human donor in good health; the cells came from an allogeneic mixed lymphocyte reaction. Some clones in this sample may be carry-over from other donors' samples.

The rearrangement joins TRBV5-6 to TRBJ1-5; D is unresolved. This CDR3 region has 14 residues. V lost 4 bases and J lost 7, with 15 bases in between. From germline, CDR1 is SGHDT and CDR2 YYEEEE. The CDR3 region has the DNA TGTGCCAGCAGCACCGTAGGCGGTTCACAGCCCCAGCATTTT. Residues: CASSTVGGSQPQHF.

This clone was recorded a few times. The chain is built from TRBV6-5 and TRBJ2-3; D not resolved. Per the germline V gene, CDR1 is MNHEY and CDR2 is SVGAGI. V was clipped by 0 bases and J by 0 bases, with 7 bases between them. The CDR3 contains 15 residues. The CDR3 sequence: CASSYSFTSTDTQYF. DNA of the CDR3: TGTGCCAGCAGTTACTCATTTACTAGCACAGATACGCAGTATTTT.

As regards this clone: A read error is possible here, since a much larger clone lies one base away. V gene TRBV2 combines with J gene TRBJ1-3; the D is unclear. CDR3 length equals 14 residues. Per the germline V gene, CDR1 is SNHLY and CDR2 is FYNNEI. The CDR3 sequence: CTSSEWSSGNTIYF. In DNA form, the CDR3 reads TGTACCAGCAGTGAATGGAGCTCTGGAAACACCATATATTTT.

This clone was counted only a few times. The chain combines TRBV4-1 with TRBJ2-1, with TRBD1 matching over 9 bases. The CDR3 sequence is 15 residues long. V trimming: 1 base; J trimming: 4 bases; junction bases outside the gene matches: 2. CDR1 and CDR2 (germline): MGHRA, YSYEKL. The CDR3 coding sequence is TGCGCCAGCAGCCAAGCCGGGACAGGGTACAATGAGCAGTTCTTC. This gives the protein CASSQAGTGYNEQFF.

This clone was picked up a small number of times. The chain joins TRBV9 to TRBJ2-1, with a tentative D call TRBD2 (6 bases). V shed 0 bases and J shed 8 bases, with 18 bases lying between them. The CDR3 is made up of 16 amino acids. CDR1 is SGDLS, CDR2 YYNGEE, per germline. CDR3 sequence (DNA): TGTGCCAGCAGCGTAGCTCCTGCGGGGATATACGATGAGCAGTTCTTC. As protein: CASSVAPAGIYDEQFF.

This clone is medium-sized. J is TRBJ2-2 and V is TRBV28; D is perhaps TRBD1 (7 bases). Deletions cut 3 bases from V and 6 bases from J, with 17 bases between. This CDR3 region has 16 residues. The germline V gene has CDR1 MDHEN and CDR2 SYDVKM. The chain's CDR3 is CASSFSEGAVPGELFF. CDR3 bases: TGTGCCAGCAGTTTCTCGGAGGGGGCTGTCCCCGGGGAGCTGTTTTTT.

The rearrangement links TRBV18 to TRBJ2-5, with 11 positions matching TRBD1. Germline-derived CDR1 and CDR2 are KGHSH and LQKENI. After removal of 4 bases from V and 7 bases from J, the junction contained 5 bases not matched to a gene. The CDR3 has 14 residues. CDR3 protein: CASSRGQGAGTQYF. CDR3 DNA sequence: TGTGCCAGCTCACGAGGACAGGGGGCAGGGACCCAGTACTTC.

This clone is medium-sized (0.01 to 0.1%) in the sample. The chain carries TRBV6-4 and TRBJ1-2; 7 bases are shared with TRBD1. CDR1 MRHNA and CDR2 SNTAGT come from the germline V gene. CDR3 length: 13 amino acids. The trim removed 0 bases at V and 12 bases at J, leaving 7 bases unmatched. CDR3 nucleotide sequence: TGTGCCAGCAGTGACTCGAGGACAGGTCGCCACACCTTC. Its protein is CASSDSRTGRHTF.

Judged by abundance, this clone is medium-sized. The V call is TRBV2, the J call TRBJ2-7; 7 nucleotides match TRBD1. This CDR3 contains 13 residues. CDR1 is SNHLY and CDR2 is FYNNEI in the germline V gene. V lost 4 bases, J lost 4 bases, and 4 bases stayed unmatched. The CDR3 DNA is TGTGCCAGCAGTGTCACAGGGGTGTACGAGCAGTACTTC. It codes for CASSVTGVYEQYF.

The chain carries TRBV18 and TRBJ2-6, with D unclear. CDR3 length equals 16 residues. Germline CDR1 reads KGHSH; CDR2 reads LQKENI. V was cut by 4 bases and J by 4 bases, with 14 bases left in between. The CDR3 sequence: CASSLRSKAGANVLTF. The CDR3 DNA reads TGTGCCAGCTCACTTAGATCAAAAGCCGGGGCCAACGTCCTGACTTTC.

This clone is categorized as medium-sized (0.01 to 0.1%). This chain connects TRBV11-2 to TRBJ1-2; D unclear. The CDR3 covers 12 residues. V was cut by 4 bases and J by 5 bases, with 8 bases left in between. Per the germline V gene, CDR1 is SGHAT and CDR2 is FQNNGV. The CDR3 here is CASSSEYYGYTF. The DNA for the CDR3 is TGTGCCAGCAGCTCTGAATATTATGGCTACACCTTC.

CDR3 sequence: CASSLTPGTHSGNTIYF. In DNA, the CDR3 is TGTGCCAGCAGCTTAACGCCAGGGACACACTCTGGAAACACCATATATTTT. The genes are TRBV7-9 and TRBJ1-3; maybe TRBD1 (6 bases). Trimming cost V 2 bases and J 0 bases, with 14 bases left between them. CDR1 and CDR2 (germline): SEHNR, FQNEAQ (reference sequence). CDR3 length: 17 amino acids.

The table lists this clone with a few counts. This sequence joins TRBV5-1 and TRBJ2-7, with TRBD2 identical over 7 bases. The length of the CDR3 is 15 residues. Trimming cost V 4 bases and J 3 bases; bases outside gene matches: 10. In germline, CDR1 is SGHRS, CDR2 YFSETQ. The CDR3 is CASSPKGLDNYEQYF. DNA of the CDR3: TGCGCCAGCAGCCCCAAAGGACTAGATAACTACGAGCAGTACTTC.

The chain joins TRBV11-2 to TRBJ2-7; D perhaps matches TRBD1 (5 bases). V was cut by 5 bases and J by 5 bases, with 16 bases left in between. The CDR3 contains 14 residues. Per the germline V gene, CDR1 is SGHAT and CDR2 is FQNNGV. The CDR3 nucleotides are TGTGCCAGCAGCCGCAGGGTGTGGGAAAACGAGCAGTACTTC. Translated, it gives CASSRRVWENEQYF.

Remarks on this clone: In the same sample, other DNA sequences code for this CDR3. The chain links TRBV2 to TRBJ2-7, with TRBD2 identical over 14 bases. The CDR3 is 14 residues long. J gave up 4 bases and V 6 bases, and 2 bases lay outside the gene matches. CDR1 is SNHLY and CDR2 is FYNNEI in the germline V gene. CDR3 bases: TGTGCCAGCAGAGGGACTAGCGGGAGTTACGAGCAGTACTTC. Residues: CASRGTSGSYEQYF.

The V call is TRBV7-3, the J call TRBJ2-3, with TRBD1 identical over 7 bases. After removal of 6 bases from V and 10 bases from J, the junction contained 7 bases not matched to a gene. This CDR3 is built from 12 residues. Germline V gives CDR1 SGHTA, CDR2 FQGTGA. CDR3 region: CASSTRQGPQYF. DNA of the CDR3: TGTGCCAGCAGTACCCGACAGGGACCGCAGTATTTT.